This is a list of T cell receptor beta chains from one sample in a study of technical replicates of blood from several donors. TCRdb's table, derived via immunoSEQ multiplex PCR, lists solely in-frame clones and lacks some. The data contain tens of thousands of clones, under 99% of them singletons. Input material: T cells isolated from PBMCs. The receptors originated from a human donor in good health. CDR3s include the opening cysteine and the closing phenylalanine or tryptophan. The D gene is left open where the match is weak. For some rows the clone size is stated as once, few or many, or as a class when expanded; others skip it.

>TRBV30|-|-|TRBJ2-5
CAREDFETQYF
TGTGCCCGAGAGGATTTCGAGACCCAGTACTTC
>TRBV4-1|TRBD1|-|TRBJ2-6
CASSQKPTGAGANVLTF
TGCGCCAGCAGCCAAAAACCGACAGGGGCCGGGGCCAACGTCCTGACTTTC
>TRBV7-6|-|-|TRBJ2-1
CASSAIMSGSLEFF
TGTGCCAGCAGCGCCATAATGTCCGGTAGTCTAGAGTTCTTC
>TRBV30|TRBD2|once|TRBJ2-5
CAWMRVLGGQETQYF
TGTGCCTGGATGCGGGTTTTGGGGGGGCAAGAGACCCAGTACTTC
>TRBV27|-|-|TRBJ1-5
CASSLKSDQPQHF
TGTGCCAGCAGTCTGAAGTCGGATCAGCCCCAGCATTTT
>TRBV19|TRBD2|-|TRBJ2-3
CASSSSGRTDTQYF
TGTGCCAGTAGTTCTAGCGGGAGGACGGATACGCAGTATTTT
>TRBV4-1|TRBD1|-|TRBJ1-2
CASSPTDRANYGYTF
TGCGCCAGCAGCCCCACCGACAGGGCAAACTATGGCTACACCTTC
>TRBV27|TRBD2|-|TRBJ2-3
CASFMRAGAGDTQYF
TGTGCCAGTTTCATGAGGGCGGGAGCTGGAGATACGCAGTATTTT
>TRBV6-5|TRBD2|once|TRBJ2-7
CASSYSWTSGREQYF
TGTGCCAGCAGTTACTCGTGGACTAGCGGGAGAGAGCAGTACTTC
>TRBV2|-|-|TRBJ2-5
CASKFAGSETQYF
TGTGCCAGCAAGTTCGCAGGGTCGGAGACCCAGTACTTC
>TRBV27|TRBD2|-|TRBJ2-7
CASSSYLRLAGVNEQYF
TGTGCCAGCAGTTCCTACCTCAGACTAGCGGGAGTGAACGAGCAGTACTTC
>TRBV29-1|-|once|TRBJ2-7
CSVARGLDYEQYF
TGCAGCGTTGCTCGGGGGTTGGACTACGAGCAGTACTTC
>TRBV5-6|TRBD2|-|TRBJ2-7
CASSPMTSGHEQYF
TGTGCCAGCAGCCCGATGACTAGCGGGCACGAGCAGTACTTC
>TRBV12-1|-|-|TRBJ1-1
CASSAYGTGDSGAFF
TGTGCCAGCAGCGCGTACGGGACAGGGGATAGTGGAGCTTTCTTT
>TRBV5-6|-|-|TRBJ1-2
CASSLDPAGYGYTF
TGTGCCAGCAGCTTGGACCCCGCAGGTTATGGCTACACCTTC
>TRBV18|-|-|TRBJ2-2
CASSPILTGELFF
TGTGCCAGCTCACCAATATTAACCGGGGAGCTGTTTTTT
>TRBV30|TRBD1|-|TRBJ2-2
CAWSVGGRELFF
TGTGCCTGGAGTGTAGGGGGCCGGGAGCTGTTTTTT
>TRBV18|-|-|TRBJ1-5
CASSLQLSNQPQHF
TGTGCCAGCTCACTTCAACTTAGCAATCAGCCCCAGCATTTT
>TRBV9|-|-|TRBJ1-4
CASSALDSEKLFF
TGTGCCAGCAGCGCATTGGACAGTGAAAAACTGTTTTTT
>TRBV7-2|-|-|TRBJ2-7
CASSWGTLSSYEQYF
TGTGCCAGCAGCTGGGGGACTCTAAGTTCCTACGAGCAGTACTTC
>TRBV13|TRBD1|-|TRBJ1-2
CASSFVTGVEDGYTF
TGTGCCAGCAGCTTCGTGACAGGGGTAGAGGATGGCTACACCTTC
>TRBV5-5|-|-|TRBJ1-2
CASRVRVDYGYTF
TGTGCCAGCAGAGTCAGGGTAGACTATGGCTACACCTTC
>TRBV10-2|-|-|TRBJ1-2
CASSEVGLAYGYTF
TGCGCCAGCAGTGAGGTTGGACTGGCCTATGGCTACACCTTC
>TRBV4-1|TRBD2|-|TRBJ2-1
CASSQGLADYNEQFF
TGCGCCAGCAGCCAAGGACTAGCGGACTACAATGAGCAGTTCTTC
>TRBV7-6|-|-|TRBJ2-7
CASSPNPREVYEQYF
TGTGCCAGCAGCCCCAACCCCAGGGAGGTCTACGAGCAGTACTTC
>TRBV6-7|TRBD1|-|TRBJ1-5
CASSSLGQLDQPQHF
TGTGCCAGCAGTTCCTTGGGACAGCTTGATCAGCCCCAGCATTTT
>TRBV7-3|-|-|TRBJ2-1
CASSLDGGTYNEQFF
TGTGCCAGCAGTTTAGACGGCGGGACCTACAATGAGCAGTTCTTC
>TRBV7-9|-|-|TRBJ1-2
CASSLERTVRPNYGYTF
TGTGCCAGCAGCTTAGAGAGGACAGTTCGCCCTAACTATGGCTACACCTTC